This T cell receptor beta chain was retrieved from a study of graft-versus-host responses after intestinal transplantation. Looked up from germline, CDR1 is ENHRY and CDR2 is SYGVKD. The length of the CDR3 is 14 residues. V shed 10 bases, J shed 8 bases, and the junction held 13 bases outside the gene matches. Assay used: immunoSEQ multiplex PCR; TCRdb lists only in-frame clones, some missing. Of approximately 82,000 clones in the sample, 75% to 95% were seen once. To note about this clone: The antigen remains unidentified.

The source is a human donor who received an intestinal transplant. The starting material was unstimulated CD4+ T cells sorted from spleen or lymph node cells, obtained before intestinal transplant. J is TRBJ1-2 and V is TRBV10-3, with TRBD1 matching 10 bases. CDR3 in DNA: TGTGCCACCCCGACGCGACAGGGGGCAGAGGGCTACACCTTC. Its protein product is CATPTRQGAEGYTF.